The sequence of this T cell receptor beta chain was determined in a study of neurological immune-mediated disorders. Study-level results: No link was found between any clinical or MRI feature and the multiple sclerosis repertoire cluster. No CDR3 amino acid sequences were shared by expanded clones across subjects, suggesting private repertoires in all groups.

5'RACE with 10-nucleotide random UMIs generated the cDNA. TCRdb fed the 5' RACE reads into MiXCR, producing one record per CDR3 protein. The table includes about 60,000 distinct CDR3 sequences, 4% to 5.5% detected once. This clonotype appeared a few times. The antigen is undetermined. This CDR3 is 17 amino acids long. Trimming took 5 bases from V and 0 from J; bases not matched to a gene: 7. Germline assignment: CDR1 MGHRA and CDR2 YSYEKL. Unsorted libraries were generated from 2 million PBMCs held at -80 degrees C. The sequenced sample consisted of PBMCs. This chain connects TRBV4-1 to TRBJ2-6; 7 nucleotides agree with TRBD1. The TCR was taken from a man aged 50 to 59 with multiple sclerosis. The CDR3, as DNA: TGCGCCAGCAGCAACCGGGACAGCCTCTCTGGGGCCAACGTCCTGACTTTC. Translated: CASSNRDSLSGANVLTF.